The 15 T cell receptor beta chains given below trace back to one sample, sequenced in a study of healthy donors' naive CD4 and CD8 T cells. Starting from 500 ng of total RNA, TCR libraries were made with linear amplification. TCRdb re-derived calls from the reads in MiXCR, one entry per CDR3 protein. The data show approximately 180,000 distinct CDR3 sequences, with over 60% seen just once and about 2.3% held by the top ten. The sequenced material came from naive CD4+ and CD8+ T cells sorted from blood, pooled from several donors. These receptors were obtained from a pool of human donors in good health; the sample pools cells from several healthy donors.

The chain recombines TRBV27 with TRBJ2-7; a possible D gene is TRBD2 (5 bases). Germline CDR1 and CDR2: MNHEY and SMNVEV (reference sequence). CDR3 length: 14 residues. With 6 bases removed from V and 6 bases from J, the gap between germline ends came to 18 bases. CDR3 nucleotides: TGTGCCAGCAGCGGGAACTTAGGTATGGGCGAGCAGTACGTC. Its translation is CASSGNLGMGEQYV.

V usage is TRBV12-3 or TRBV12-4 and J usage is TRBJ2-1; 9 bases are shared with TRBD2. There are 20 residues in the CDR3. The V segment lost 6 bases and the J segment 0 bases; nucleotides outside the gene matches: 18. This CDR3 reads CASSGKGLAGSIGSYNEQFF. DNA of the CDR3: TGTGCCAGCAGCGGGAAGGGGCTAGCGGGAAGTATCGGCTCCTACAATGAGCAGTTCTTC.

The CDR3 region is CSVDDALYGYTF. The CDR3 DNA sequence: TGCAGCGTTGACGACGCCCTCTATGGCTACACCTTC. This chain uses TRBV29-1 with TRBJ1-2; D remains unclear. V lost 3 bases and J 4 bases, leaving 9 bases between the germline ends. Germline lookup yields CDR1 SQVTM and CDR2 ANQGSEA. The CDR3 length is 12 residues.

The gene calls are TRBV29-1 and TRBJ1-1; D ambiguous. The germline CDR1 and CDR2 sequences are SQVTM and ANQGSEA. The CDR3 totals 10 residues. The V end lost 2 bases, the J end lost 7 bases, and 5 bases lay between the germline ends. The CDR3 region has the DNA TGCAGCGTTGAAACGGGTGAAGCTTTCTTT. It yields the protein CSVETGEAFF.

This clonotype occurred a few times. The chain recombines TRBV5-1 with TRBJ2-5; 8 nucleotides align to TRBD1. Germline V gene data show CDR1 as SGHRS and CDR2 as YFSETQ. The V and J ends lost 3 bases and 5 bases, in that order; junction bases with no gene match: 9. The length of the CDR3 is 15 residues. Written as DNA, the CDR3 is TGCGCCAGCAGCTCTACAGGGGGTACGGAGGAGACCCAGTACTTC. Protein product: CASSSTGGTEETQYF.

The chain recombines TRBV27 with TRBJ2-7; D unclear. The CDR3 is 15 residues long. The germline CDR1 and CDR2 sequences are MNHEY and SMNVEV (reference sequence). V lost 2 bases and J 3 bases, leaving 14 bases between the germline ends. The CDR3 nucleotides are TGTGCCAGCAGTTTACAGGAAACTCACTTCTACGAGCAGTACTTC. The encoded protein is CASSLQETHFYEQYF.

The chain recombines TRBV5-5 with TRBJ1-4; D unresolved. The CDR3 loop spans 12 amino acids. Germline lookup yields CDR1 SGHKS and CDR2 YYEKEE (reference sequence). Deletions cut 2 bases from V and 1 base from J, with 0 bases between. CDR3 loop: CASSLTNEKLFF. CDR3 DNA sequence: TGTGCCAGCAGCTTAACTAATGAAAAACTGTTTTTT.

V usage is TRBV15 and J usage is TRBJ2-4; 7 nucleotides line up with TRBD1. The V segment lost 3 bases and the J segment 0 bases; nucleotides outside the gene matches: 5. This CDR3 region has 16 residues. CDR1 is LNHNV, CDR2 YYDKDF, per germline (reference sequence). In DNA form, the CDR3 reads TGTGCCACCAGCAGCGGACAGGACCTAGCCAAAAACATTCAGTACTTC. Residues: CATSSGQDLAKNIQYF.

The V call is TRBV19, the J call TRBJ2-5; 10 nucleotides line up with TRBD2. The CDR3 length is 15 residues. Germline-derived CDR1 and CDR2 are LNHDA and SQIVND (reference sequence). After removal of 4 bases from V and 3 bases from J, the junction contained 5 bases not matched to a gene. CDR3 loop: CASSTAGTSEETQYF. The CDR3 DNA reads as TGTGCCAGTAGTACGGCCGGGACTAGCGAAGAGACCCAGTACTTC.

The genes are TRBV5-6 and TRBJ2-7; D gene ambiguous. There are 13 residues in the CDR3. The germline gives CDR1 SGHDT, CDR2 YYEEEE. With 1 base removed from V and 5 bases from J, the gap between germline ends came to 10 bases. The CDR3 loop reads CASSLKPQDEQYV. In nucleotides, the CDR3 is TGTGCCAGCAGCTTGAAACCCCAGGACGAGCAGTACGTC.

The CDR3 sequence: CAISSGTGYSYEQYF. The DNA of the CDR3 is TGTGCCATCAGCAGCGGGACGGGGTACTCCTACGAGCAGTACTTC. The chain recombines TRBV10-3 with TRBJ2-7, with TRBD2 matching over 7 bases. Germline V gives CDR1 ENHRY, CDR2 SYGVKD. CDR3 length: 15 residues. Unmatched junction bases numbered 8, after V lost 6 bases and J lost 0 bases.

This sequence joins TRBV6-1 and TRBJ2-1; 11 positions agree with TRBD2. This CDR3 comprises 14 residues. The V gene end was trimmed by 6 bases and the J gene end by 5 bases; junction bases not matched to a gene: 3. CDR1 and CDR2 from the germline V gene are MNHNS and SASEGT. Here the CDR3 DNA reads TGTGCCAGCAGGCTAGCGGGAGGAAACAATGAGCAGTTCTTC. This translates into CASRLAGGNNEQFF.

The rearrangement joins TRBV29-1 to TRBJ2-7; weak D call: TRBD1 (6 bases). The V end lost 6 bases, the J end lost 0 bases, and 9 bases lay between the germline ends. The CDR3 is 12 residues long. CDR1 and CDR2 (germline): SQVTM, ANQGSEA. CDR3 nucleotides: TGCAGCGTGGCAGGGGTCTCCTACGAGCAGTACTTC. It translates to CSVAGVSYEQYF.

V and J are TRBV19 and TRBJ1-1; tentatively, D is TRBD1 (5 bases). Germline loops: CDR1 LNHDA, CDR2 SQIVND (reference sequence). The CDR3 contains 13 residues. Trimming removed 3 bases from V and 3 bases from J, with 8 bases in between. The CDR3 spells CASSMAGHTEAFF. In DNA, the CDR3 is TGTGCCAGTAGTATGGCAGGGCACACTGAAGCTTTCTTT.

The gene calls are TRBV29-1 and TRBJ2-1; TRBD1 or TRBD2 may be the D gene (5 bases each). Germline V gene lookup returns CDR1 SQVTM and CDR2 ANQGSEA. This CDR3 has 15 amino acids. The germline V and J ends were trimmed by 0 bases and 5 bases, with 14 bases remaining between them. CDR3 coding DNA: TGCAGCGTTGAAGATCTATTCCAGGGAGACAATGAGCAGTTCTTC. It is translated as CSVEDLFQGDNEQFF.